This T cell receptor (beta chain) originates from a study of technical replicates of blood from a few donors. The CDR3 contains 13 residues. Germline V gene data show CDR1 as GTSNPN and CDR2 as SVGIG (reference sequence). Profiled with immunoSEQ multiplex PCR; TCRdb holds only in-frame clones, not every one. The repertoire holds 64,000 or so clones, with approximately 97% as singletons. As for this clone: One junction end disagrees with the germline gene, perhaps due to a read error.

The TCR sequence derives from a human donor in good health. Sequenced sample: T cells isolated from PBMCs. This chain links TRBV30 with TRBJ2-2, with D unresolved. The CDR3 nucleotides read TGTGCCAGGAGTAAGCCGAACACCGGGGAGCTGTTTTTT. Its protein is CARSKPNTGELFF.